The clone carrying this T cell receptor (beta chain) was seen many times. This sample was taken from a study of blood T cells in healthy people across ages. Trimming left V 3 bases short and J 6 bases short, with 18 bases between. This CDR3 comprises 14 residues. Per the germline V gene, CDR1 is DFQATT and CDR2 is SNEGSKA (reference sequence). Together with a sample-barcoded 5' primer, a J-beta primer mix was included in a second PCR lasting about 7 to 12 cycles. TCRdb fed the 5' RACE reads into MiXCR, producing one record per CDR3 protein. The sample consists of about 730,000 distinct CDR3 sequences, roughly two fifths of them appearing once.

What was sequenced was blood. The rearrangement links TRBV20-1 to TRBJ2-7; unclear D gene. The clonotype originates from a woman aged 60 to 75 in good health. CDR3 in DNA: TGCAGTGCTAGTCCCGTTGGAGCGTCGGGCGAGCAGTACTTC. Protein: CSASPVGASGEQYF.